Listed here are 12 T cell receptor beta chains from one sample, sequenced in a study of regulatory T cells in long-lasting Graves disease. Indicated time point: persistent/refractory GD, antithyroid drugs over 5 years with positive TRAb. Following extraction of RNA from PBMCs, that RNA was used to make the TCR library. Arm-PCR of CDR3 regions and iRepertoire HTBI primers were the basis on which TCR beta libraries were built. TCRdb re-analysed the multiplex PCR reads in MiXCR, keeping a single row per CDR3 protein. The table shows nearly 350,000 distinct CDR3 sequences, with 20% occurring only once. Sample: peripheral blood mononuclear cells (PBMCs), taken when the disease was refractory, from a patient treated with antithyroid drugs. These receptors all stem from a female donor with Graves disease.

This clonotype was observed many times. This sequence joins TRBV28 and TRBJ1-6; 7 nucleotides match TRBD1. V lost 1 base and J lost 7; bases outside the gene matches: 4. Germline V lookup: CDR1 MDHEN, CDR2 SYDVKM. The CDR3 loop spans 15 amino acids. The CDR3 is CASSLSGQKNSPLHF. CDR3 in DNA: TGTGCCAGCAGTTTATCGGGACAGAAGAATTCACCCCTCCACTTT.

This clonotype was observed many times. The chain links TRBV11-2 to TRBJ2-5, with D tentatively TRBD2 (6 bases). The germline V gene has CDR1 SGHAT and CDR2 FQNNGV. Trimming shortened V by 0 bases and J by 4 bases, and 6 bases separated the two germline ends. This CDR3 comprises 13 residues. This chain's CDR3 is CASSLEGGETQYF. The CDR3 coding sequence is TGTGCCAGCAGCTTAGAGGGGGGAGAGACCCAGTACTTC. Based on the CDR3 plus reference TRBV11-2 and TRBJ2-5, the full variable domain is EAGVAQSPRYKIIEKRQSVAFWCNPISGHATLYWYQQILGQGPKLLIQFQNNGVVDDSQLPKDRFSAERLKGVDSTLKIQPAKLEDSAVYLCASSLEGGETQYFGPGTRLLVL.

The chain employs TRBV30 and TRBJ1-4; the D is unclear. V shed 3 bases and J shed 4 bases, with 21 bases lying between them. CDR3 length: 17 residues. Germline CDR1 reads GTSNPN; CDR2 reads SVGIG (reference sequence). The chain's CDR3 is CAWSLSYYRSYNEKLFF. The CDR3, as DNA: TGTGCCTGGAGCTTATCATACTATAGGAGTTATAATGAAAAACTGTTTTTT.

The sample holds many counts of this clonotype. The chain recombines TRBV28 with TRBJ2-7; D unresolved. CDR1 MDHEN and CDR2 SYDVKM come from the germline V gene. V shed 5 bases and J shed 0 bases, with 14 bases lying between them. This CDR3 contains 15 residues. The CDR3 nucleotides are TGTGCCAGCAGTCCCCCTGGCAGGAGCTCCTACGAGCAGTACTTC. It translates to CASSPPGRSSYEQYF.

This clonotype appeared many times. This rearrangement joins TRBV2 to TRBJ2-7, with 13 bases matching TRBD2. The CDR3 consists of 14 residues. CDR1 and CDR2 (germline): SNHLY, FYNNEI. J gave up 3 bases and V 6 bases, and 2 bases lay outside the gene matches. This chain's CDR3 is CASRGTSGIYEQYF. The CDR3 nucleotides are TGTGCCAGCAGGGGGACTAGCGGGATCTACGAGCAGTACTTC.

This chain links TRBV4-3 with TRBJ2-1; 9 bases line up with TRBD2. The trim removed 1 base at V and 5 bases at J, leaving 9 bases unmatched. The CDR3 sequence is 17 residues long. Germline-derived CDR1 and CDR2 are LGHNA and YSLEER. CDR3 nucleotides: TGCGCCAGCAGCCAAGTTTTCGGCGGGGGGGCCCACAATGAGCAGTTCTTC. Its translation: CASSQVFGGGAHNEQFF.

This clonotype has just a few counts. The chain joins TRBV19 to TRBJ1-5, with TRBD1 identical over 7 bases. The trim removed 3 bases at V and 2 bases at J, leaving 7 bases unmatched. This CDR3 comprises 16 residues. CDR1 and CDR2 (germline): LNHDA, SQIVND (reference sequence). CDR3 coding DNA: TGTGCCAGTAGTATTGGGACAGTACATCGCAATCAGCCCCAGCATTTT. Translating gives CASSIGTVHRNQPQHF.

A remark on this clonotype: A read error is possible here, since a much larger clone lies one base away. CDR3 in DNA: TGTGCCAGCCACCTTCTGAACAGGGTGTTTCAGTATTTT. This encodes CASHLLNRVFQYF. This chain uses TRBV2 with TRBJ2-3; D might be TRBD1 (6 bases). This CDR3 region has 13 residues. V was clipped by 8 bases and J by 12 bases, with 21 bases between them. Germline loops: CDR1 SNHLY, CDR2 FYNNEI.

The chain joins TRBV7-9 to TRBJ1-1; no definite D call. Per the germline V gene, CDR1 is SEHNR and CDR2 is FQNEAQ (reference sequence). This CDR3 region has 11 residues. Trimming left V 5 bases short and J 3 bases short, with 4 bases between. Written as DNA, the CDR3 is TGTGCCAGCAGCCGTCACACTGAAGCTTTCTTT. Its translation: CASSRHTEAFF.

This clonotype was observed many times. This rearrangement joins TRBV19 to TRBJ1-2; D gene unclear. There are 16 residues in the CDR3. Trimming stripped 5 bases from V and 8 bases from J, with 24 bases between. CDR1 is LNHDA, CDR2 SQIVND, per germline (reference sequence). DNA of the CDR3: TGTGCCAGTAGTCCACCGGCAGGAGCGACCCCCGTGGGCTACACCTTC. It specifies CASSPPAGATPVGYTF.

This clonotype turned up a few times. CDR3 sequence: CAIAAETSQETQYF. CDR3 bases: TGTGCCATCGCAGCGGAGACTAGCCAAGAGACCCAGTACTTC. The chain combines TRBV10-3 with TRBJ2-5, with D perhaps matching TRBD2 (6 bases). Germline loops: CDR1 ENHRY, CDR2 SYGVKD. Deletions cut 8 bases from V and 1 base from J, with 14 bases between. The CDR3 totals 14 residues.

The chain combines TRBV4-1 with TRBJ2-7; TRBD2 is a possible D gene (6 bases). This CDR3 contains 13 residues. Germline CDR1 and CDR2: MGHRA and YSYEKL. Trimming took off 3 bases at V and 9 bases at J, with 15 bases between the two ends. CDR3 amino acids: CASSHMEGAGQYF. CDR3 bases: TGCGCCAGCAGCCATATGGAGGGTGCCGGGCAGTACTTC.